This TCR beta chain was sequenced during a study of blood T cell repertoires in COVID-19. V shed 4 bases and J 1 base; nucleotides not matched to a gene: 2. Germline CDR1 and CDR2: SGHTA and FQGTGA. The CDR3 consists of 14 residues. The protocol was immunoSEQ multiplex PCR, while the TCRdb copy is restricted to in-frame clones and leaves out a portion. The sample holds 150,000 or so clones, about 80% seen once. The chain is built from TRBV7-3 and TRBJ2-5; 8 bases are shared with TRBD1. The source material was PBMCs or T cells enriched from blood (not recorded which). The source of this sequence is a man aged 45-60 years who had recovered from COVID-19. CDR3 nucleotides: TGTGCCAGCAGCTCCGGGACAGGCCAAGAGACCCAGTACTTC. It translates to CASSSGTGQETQYF.